The present T cell receptor (beta chain) was sequenced within a study of T cell responses to AZD1222 COVID-19 vaccine. The CDR3 has 18 residues. Trimming removed 5 bases from V and 4 bases from J; junction bases left unmatched: 14. The germline CDR1 and CDR2 sequences are MNHEY and SMNVEV (reference sequence). About this clone itself: As yet, its antigen is unknown.

Measured with immunoSEQ multiplex PCR; TCRdb has only the in-frame clones, and not every one. Altogether about 160,000 clones are present, around 90% being singletons, with the ten largest covering about 1.5%. Study results and caveats: Spike-specific TCR depth and breadth grew after two AZD1222 doses.

The chain joins TRBV27 to TRBJ2-1; TRBD2 aligns across 10 bases. The sequence derives from an adult in good health. Sequencing was performed on peripheral blood, taken on day 0 of AZD1222 vaccination. In nucleotides, the CDR3 is TGTGCCAGCAGTCCCCCAGGGGCGCTAGCGGGGGCGTACAATGAGCAGTTCTTC. Protein product: CASSPPGALAGAYNEQFF.